Here is one T cell receptor beta chain with its context. Its antigen remains unidentified. TCR beta VDJ and CDR3 profiling used genomic DNA as template. A single record per CDR3 protein comes from TCRdb applying MiXCR to the reads. The data show under 350,000 distinct CDR3 sequences, about 56% seen once. The CDR3 consists of 13 residues. CDR1 DFQATT and CDR2 SNEGSKA come from the germline V gene (reference sequence). The V and J ends lost 3 bases and 4 bases, in that order; junction bases with no gene match: 2. The sample is drawn from a study of CD8+CD57+ T cells in acquired aplastic anemia. Turning to the study itself: Sorted cells (CD4+ and CD8+) yielded DNA amounts that averaged about 3.4 ug.

Study results and caveats: Overlap between patients and controls comprised 25 to 35 CD8+ CDR3 sequences. Patients did not significantly differ from controls in CD8+ Simpson's diversity.

The TCR was taken from a human donor with severe aplastic anemia or a healthy control (not recorded which). The chain links TRBV20-1 to TRBJ2-5, with 10 bases identical to TRBD2. The sample was sorted CD4+, CD8+, or CD8+CD57+ T cells (not recorded which) from PBMCs. CDR3 in amino acids: CSARLAGAETQYF. The CDR3 nucleotides read TGCAGTGCTAGGCTAGCGGGGGCAGAGACCCAGTACTTC.